These 11 T cell receptor beta chains originate from one sample sequenced in a study of identifying expanded T cells in peripheral blood. Generated by immunoSEQ multiplex PCR, the TCRdb table keeps only in-frame clones and is missing some. This sample has 100,000 or so clones, with around 88% found just once. The specimen sequenced was blood. These receptors were obtained from a person aged 18 to 69 in good health.

V usage is TRBV28 and J usage is TRBJ1-5; no clear D gene. CDR1 and CDR2 (germline): MDHEN, SYDVKM. V lost 4 bases to trimming and J lost 9 bases, with 16 bases between them. The CDR3 is 14 amino acids. The CDR3 region is CASSSGGLLAPQHF. CDR3 nucleotides: TGTGCCAGCAGTTCAGGCGGGTTGTTGGCGCCCCAGCATTTT.

V is TRBV7-2 and J is TRBJ2-1, with D unclear. V lost 0 bases and J lost 5, with 8 bases in between. The CDR3 totals 14 residues. CDR1 SGHTA and CDR2 FQGNSA come from the germline V gene. In DNA form, the CDR3 reads TGTGCCAGCAGCTTAGCTTGGCATAACAATGAGCAGTTCTTC. Encoded protein: CASSLAWHNNEQFF. Complete variable domain (other parts from reference TRBV7-2 and TRBJ2-1): GAGVSQSPSNKVTEKGKDVELRCDPISGHTALYWYRQSLGQGLEFLIYFQGNSAPDKSGLPSDRFSAERTGGSVSTLTIQRTQQEDSAVYLCASSLAWHNNEQFFGPGTRLTVL.

A single count supports this clone. V and J are TRBV30 and TRBJ2-7; 7 positions match TRBD1. J gave up 6 bases and V 1 base, and 3 bases lay outside the gene matches. This CDR3 comprises 12 residues. Germline CDR1 reads GTSNPN; CDR2 reads SVGIG (reference sequence). Here the CDR3 DNA reads TGTGCCTGGAGTGCGACAGGGTCCGAGCAGTACTTC. Amino acids: CAWSATGSEQYF.

The chain recombines TRBV7-3 with TRBJ2-3; the D call may be TRBD1 or TRBD2 (6 bases each). The CDR3 has 16 residues. CDR1 SGHTA and CDR2 FQGTGA come from the germline V gene. The V end lost 1 base, the J end lost 4 bases, and 15 bases lay between the germline ends. As DNA, the CDR3 is TGTGCCAGCAGCTTAAGAGGGGGAGGTAGTCCAGATACGCAGTATTTT. As protein: CASSLRGGGSPDTQYF.

Comments on this clone: Other DNA sequences within the sample encode an identical CDR3. Written as DNA, the CDR3 is TGTGCCAGCAGCTTAGCTAGGAACACTGAAGCTTTCTTT. This codes for CASSLARNTEAFF. The chain uses TRBV7-2 and TRBJ1-1; no definite D call. The CDR3 length is 13 residues. Germline loops: CDR1 SGHTA, CDR2 FQGNSA. Trimming took off 0 bases at V and 1 base at J, with 3 bases between the two ends.

The table lists this clone with a count of one. V gene TRBV11-3 combines with J gene TRBJ2-1; D is tentatively TRBD1 or TRBD2 (6 bases each). CDR1 is SGHNT, CDR2 YENEEA, per germline. Trimming shortened V by 0 bases and J by 2 bases, and 8 bases separated the two germline ends. This CDR3 region has 15 residues. CDR3 nucleotides: TGTGCCAGCAGCTTAGAAGGGGGGACCTACAATGAGCAGTTCTTC. Translation: CASSLEGGTYNEQFF.

The chain employs TRBV27 and TRBJ1-2, with a weak D call TRBD1 (5 bases). CDR1 and CDR2 from the germline V gene are MNHEY and SMNVEV (reference sequence). V was shortened by 6 bases and J by 2 bases, with 13 bases between the two germline ends. This CDR3 is 14 amino acids long. CDR3 protein: CASRNGGLNYGYTF. DNA of the CDR3: TGTGCCAGCAGGAACGGGGGATTAAACTATGGCTACACCTTC.

V usage is TRBV28 and J usage is TRBJ1-1; no firm D call. The CDR3 spans 12 residues. Germline CDR1 is MDHEN and CDR2 is SYDVKM. The V and J ends lost 5 bases and 11 bases respectively, with 15 bases between them. The CDR3 reads CASSPSIGWAFF. CDR3 bases: TGTGCCAGCAGTCCGAGCATTGGGTGGGCTTTCTTT. The full variable domain, with the rest looked up from reference TRBV28 and TRBJ1-1, is DVKVTQSSRYLVKRTGEKVFLECVQDMDHENMFWYRQDPGLGLRLIYFSYDVKMKEKGDIPEGYSVSREKKERFSLILESASTNQTSMYLCASSPSIGWAFFGQGTRLTVV.

This sequence joins TRBV7-3 and TRBJ2-3, with 14 bases lining up with TRBD2. Unmatched junction bases numbered 7, after V lost 5 bases and J lost 6 bases. Germline V CDR1 and CDR2: SGHTA, FQGTGA. The CDR3 has 16 amino acids. The CDR3 nucleotides are TGTGCCAGCAGCACCTCGGGACTAGCGGGAGTGGATACGCAGTATTTT. Its protein product is CASSTSGLAGVDTQYF. Complete variable domain (other parts from reference TRBV7-3 and TRBJ2-3): GAGVSQTPSNKVTEKGKYVELRCDPISGHTALYWYRQSLGQGPEFLIYFQGTGAADDSGLPNDRFFAVRPEGSVSTLKIQRTERGDSAVYLCASSTSGLAGVDTQYFGPGTRLTVL.

The chain joins TRBV7-2 to TRBJ1-3; no reliable D call. Trimming left V 2 bases short and J 2 bases short, with 10 bases between. The length of the CDR3 is 15 residues. The germline CDR1 and CDR2 sequences are SGHTA and FQGNSA. CDR3 coding DNA: TGTGCCAGCAGCTTATTTAGGGTTACTGGAAACACCATATATTTT. Translating it yields CASSLFRVTGNTIYF.

The chain links TRBV6-1 to TRBJ2-1; D gene unclear. Germline V gene data show CDR1 as MNHNS and CDR2 as SASEGT. This CDR3 spans 18 amino acids. V lost 2 bases, J lost 1 base, and 18 bases lay in between. Written as DNA, the CDR3 is TGTGCCAGCAGTGAATGGGTTAGCCCGTATGATTCCTACAATGAGCAGTTCTTC. Amino acid sequence: CASSEWVSPYDSYNEQFF.